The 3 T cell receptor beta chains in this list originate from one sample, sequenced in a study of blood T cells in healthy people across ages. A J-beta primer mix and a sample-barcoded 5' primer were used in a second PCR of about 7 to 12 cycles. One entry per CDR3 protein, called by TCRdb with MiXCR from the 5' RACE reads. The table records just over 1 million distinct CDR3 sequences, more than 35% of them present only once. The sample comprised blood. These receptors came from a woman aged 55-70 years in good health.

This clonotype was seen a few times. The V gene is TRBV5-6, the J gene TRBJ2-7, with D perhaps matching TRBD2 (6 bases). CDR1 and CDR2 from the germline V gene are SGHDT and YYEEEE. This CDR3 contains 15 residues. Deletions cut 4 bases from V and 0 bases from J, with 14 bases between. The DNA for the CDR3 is TGTGCCAGCAGCGGCACAGGACTAACCTCCTACGAGCAGTACTTC. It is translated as CASSGTGLTSYEQYF.

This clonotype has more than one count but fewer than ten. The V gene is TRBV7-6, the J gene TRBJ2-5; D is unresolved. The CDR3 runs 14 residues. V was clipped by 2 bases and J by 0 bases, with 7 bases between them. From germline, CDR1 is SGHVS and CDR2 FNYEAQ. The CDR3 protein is CASSLWTDQETQYF. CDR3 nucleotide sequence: TGTGCCAGCAGCTTATGGACGGACCAAGAGACCCAGTACTTC.

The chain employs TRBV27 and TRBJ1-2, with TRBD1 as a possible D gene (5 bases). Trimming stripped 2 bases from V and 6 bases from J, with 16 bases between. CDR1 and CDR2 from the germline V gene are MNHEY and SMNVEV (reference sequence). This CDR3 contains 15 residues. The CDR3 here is CASSLGEGSPDGYTF. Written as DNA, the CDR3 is TGTGCCAGCAGTTTAGGGGAGGGGTCGCCCGATGGCTACACCTTC.